These 27 T cell receptor beta chains were sequenced from one sample in a study of metastatic and nonmetastatic thyroid tumors. No treatment of any kind had been given to any patient before thyroid surgery. MiXCR re-clonotyped the PCR reads for TCRdb. The data hold over 7,500 clones, with about 30% observed a single time. Source material: tumor tissue. The receptors shown here come from a female donor with papillary thyroid cancer or a benign thyroid nodule (not recorded which). Some clones in this sample may be carry-over from other donors' samples.

A word on this clone: The identical CDR3 is also encoded by other nucleotide sequences in the sample. This chain uses TRBV2 with TRBJ2-7; D tentatively reads TRBD1 or TRBD2 (5 bases each). Deletions cut 6 bases from V and 3 bases from J, with 12 bases between. CDR3 size: 13 residues. The germline gives CDR1 SNHLY, CDR2 FYNNEI. The DNA for the CDR3 is TGTGCCAGCAGCGGGGCCTTGCTCTACGAGCAGTACTTC. It translates to CASSGALLYEQYF.

This clone counts as medium-sized (0.01 to 0.1%). The chain combines TRBV20-1 with TRBJ1-1, with 7 bases lining up with TRBD1. Germline V CDR1 and CDR2: DFQATT, SNEGSKA (reference sequence). With V trimmed by 2 bases and J by 3 bases, 12 bases remained unmatched. The CDR3 sequence is 16 residues long. CDR3 amino acids: CSARSIGTAGDTEAFF. For the CDR3, the DNA is TGCAGTGCTAGATCTATAGGGACAGCTGGGGACACTGAAGCTTTCTTT.

The rearrangement uses TRBV12-3 or TRBV12-4 and TRBJ1-2; no firm D call. CDR3 length equals 14 residues. The V and J ends lost 6 bases and 8 bases respectively, with 19 bases between them. The CDR3 loop reads CASRPLGIRVGYTF. The DNA of the CDR3 is TGTGCCAGCAGACCCCTCGGAATCCGGGTAGGCTACACCTTC.

J is TRBJ2-7 and V is TRBV5-6, with TRBD2 matching 10 bases. Trimming cost V 4 bases and J 2 bases; bases outside gene matches: 18. The CDR3 spans 19 residues. Germline CDR1 is SGHDT and CDR2 is YYEEEE. CDR3 DNA sequence: TGTGCCAGCAGCCCCGATTCCCGGACGTCGGGACTAGCGCCCTACGAGCAGTACTTC. Translation: CASSPDSRTSGLAPYEQYF.

In its sample, this clone was seen a few times. The CDR3 protein is CASSIGVPYEQYF. The CDR3 DNA follows: TGTGCCAGTAGTATCGGGGTTCCCTACGAGCAGTACTTC. This sequence joins TRBV19 and TRBJ2-7; D is possibly TRBD2 (5 bases). The CDR3 has 13 amino acids. Trimming pared 3 bases from V and 2 bases from J, leaving 8 bases between. Germline V gene lookup returns CDR1 LNHDA and CDR2 SQIVND (reference sequence).

This clone occurred many times. Given a much more abundant clone one base away, this may be a read error. The chain uses TRBV5-5 and TRBJ2-3; 8 positions agree with TRBD2. V trimming: 2 bases; J trimming: 7 bases; junction bases outside the gene matches: 9. Per germline, CDR1 SGHKS and CDR2 YYEKEE (reference sequence). The CDR3 loop spans 15 amino acids. The CDR3 DNA reads as TGTGCCAGCAGCTTAGCGGGAGAGGGTTTATATACGCAGTATTTT. Translation gives CASSLAGEGLYTQYF.

This clone occurred many times. This chain connects TRBV7-2 to TRBJ2-7, with TRBD1 as a possible D gene (6 bases). V lost 4 bases and J 3 bases, leaving 10 bases between the germline ends. The germline V gene encodes CDR1 SGHTA and CDR2 FQGNSA. The CDR3 loop spans 13 amino acids. CDR3 sequence: CASSYRDFYEQYF. In DNA form, the CDR3 reads TGTGCCAGCAGCTACAGGGATTTCTACGAGCAGTACTTC.

This clone ranks as medium-sized. The CDR3 coding sequence is TGTGCCAGCAGTATGACGGGGATGGGCAATCAGCCCCAGCATTTT. This sequence encodes CASSMTGMGNQPQHF. V is TRBV6-2 or TRBV6-3 and J is TRBJ1-5; unclear D gene. The CDR3 sequence is 15 residues long. The ends were cut back, 5 bases at V and 2 bases at J, with 13 bases in the middle. The V gene's germline CDR1 is MNHEY and CDR2 SVGEGT.

This clone was seen many times. The V call is TRBV9, the J call TRBJ2-7; 8 positions match TRBD1. Germline-derived CDR1 and CDR2 are SGDLS and YYNGEE. J lost 1 base, V lost 3 bases, and 6 bases had no gene match. The CDR3 is made up of 15 amino acids. CDR3 bases: TGTGCCAGCAGCGCCGGACAGGGCCTTTCCTACGAGCAGTACTTC. Its protein is CASSAGQGLSYEQYF.

Sample share makes this clone medium-sized. The chain has TRBV5-5 and TRBJ1-6; D gene unclear. Germline CDR1 reads SGHKS; CDR2 reads YYEKEE (reference sequence). V shed 3 bases and J shed 3 bases, with 13 bases lying between them. The CDR3 runs to 16 residues. CDR3 sequence reads: CASSSRMANYNSPLHF. CDR3 coding DNA: TGTGCCAGCAGCTCAAGGATGGCGAACTATAATTCACCCCTCCACTTT.

This clone was counted between two and nine times. The chain combines TRBV27 with TRBJ1-5; D gene uncertain. Per the germline V gene, CDR1 is MNHEY and CDR2 is SMNVEV (reference sequence). The CDR3 extends over 12 amino acids. Trimming shortened V by 8 bases and J by 7 bases, and 12 bases separated the two germline ends. CDR3 in DNA: TGTGCCAGCGGATATCTAGGACAGCCCCAGCATTTT. Its protein product is CASGYLGQPQHF.

This chain links TRBV11-1 with TRBJ2-5; no definite D call. Germline assignment: CDR1 SGHAT and CDR2 FQDESV (reference sequence). The CDR3 length is 14 residues. Between the trimmed V and J ends, which lost 3 bases and 1 base, there was a span of 9 bases. CDR3 sequence: CASSFAQIQETQYF. DNA of the CDR3: TGTGCCAGCAGCTTTGCACAGATCCAAGAGACCCAGTACTTC.

In the case of this clone: This could be a read error, since a much larger clone is one nucleotide away. Other nucleotide sequences from this sample produce the same CDR3. This rearrangement joins TRBV20-1 to TRBJ1-4; perhaps TRBD1 as D (6 bases). This CDR3 region has 13 residues. Looked up from germline, CDR1 is DFQATT and CDR2 is SNEGSKA (reference sequence). In nucleotides, the CDR3 is TGCAGTGCAGAAAACAGGGTGTCTGAAAAACTGTTCTTT. It translates to CSAENRVSEKLFF.

The chain combines TRBV5-6 with TRBJ2-7; D is unresolved. The V end lost 2 bases, the J end lost 1 base, and 7 bases lay between the germline ends. The CDR3 is made up of 13 amino acids. Germline V gene sequence: CDR1 SGHDT, CDR2 YYEEEE. In DNA form, the CDR3 reads TGTGCCAGCAGCTTCACCCTTTCCTACGAGCAGTACTTC. Translated: CASSFTLSYEQYF.

This clone is medium-sized in the sample. The chain has TRBV24-1 and TRBJ2-1; tentative D call: TRBD1 (5 bases). Germline assignment: CDR1 KGHDR and CDR2 SFDVKD. This CDR3 comprises 14 residues. Trimming took off 3 bases at V and 1 base at J, with 6 bases between the two ends. CDR3 sequence reads: CATSDQGSYNEQFF. In DNA form, the CDR3 reads TGTGCCACCAGTGATCAGGGTTCCTACAATGAGCAGTTCTTC.

Many counts were recorded for this clone. V and J are TRBV7-6 and TRBJ2-7; 10 positions agree with TRBD2. This CDR3 is built from 17 residues. Germline V gene sequence: CDR1 SGHVS, CDR2 FNYEAQ. V was clipped by 1 base and J by 4 bases; unmatched bases: 10. The CDR3 DNA sequence: TGTGCCAGCAGCTTAGGAGCGGGAGGGTCAGCGAGTTACGAGCAGTACTTC. The encoded protein is CASSLGAGGSASYEQYF.

This chain links TRBV19 with TRBJ2-2; the match to TRBD1 covers 11 bases. This CDR3 has 17 amino acids. The V gene's germline CDR1 is LNHDA and CDR2 SQIVND (reference sequence). With 5 bases clipped from V and 7 bases from J, the junction kept 12 bases outside the gene matches. Here the CDR3 DNA reads TGTGCCAGTAGTCCTGGTCTGGGACAGGGGGAGTTCGGGGAGCTGTTTTTT. It yields the protein CASSPGLGQGEFGELFF.

The chain employs TRBV30 and TRBJ1-5; no definite D call. Germline CDR1 is GTSNPN and CDR2 is SVGIG (reference sequence). V was pared by 2 bases and J by 5 bases, with 7 bases between. CDR3 length: 12 amino acids. CDR3 coding DNA: TGTGCCTGGAGTCACCCCTATCAGCCCCAGCATTTT. It specifies CAWSHPYQPQHF. The full variable domain, its missing parts supplied by reference TRBV30 and TRBJ1-5, is SQTIHQWPATLVQPVGSPLSLECTVEGTSNPNLYWYRQAAGRGLQLLFYSVGIGQISSEVPQNLSASRPQDRQFILSSKKLLLSDSGFYLCAWSHPYQPQHFGDGTRLSIL.

The chain is built from TRBV7-9 and TRBJ1-4; possible D gene TRBD1, 5 bases. Per germline, CDR1 SEHNR and CDR2 FQNEAQ (reference sequence). The CDR3 loop spans 14 amino acids. V lost 0 bases, J lost 8 bases, and 10 bases lay in between. The CDR3 coding sequence is TGTGCCAGCAGCTTAGCAGGGGTAGGGGAAAAACTGTTTTTT. Translated: CASSLAGVGEKLFF.

This clone came up a few times. CDR3 region: CAWSAVSRTQYF. The CDR3 nucleotides read TGTGCCTGGAGTGCAGTCTCCCGTACGCAGTATTTT. The chain couples TRBV30 to TRBJ2-3; D unclear. The CDR3 has 12 residues. Germline CDR1 reads GTSNPN; CDR2 reads SVGIG (reference sequence). Trimming removed 1 base from V and 8 bases from J, with 10 bases in between.

The V call is TRBV11-2, the J call TRBJ2-7; no clear D gene. CDR1 SGHAT and CDR2 FQNNGV come from the germline V gene. The CDR3 runs to 16 residues. Trimming took 0 bases from V and 0 from J, leaving 12 bases between them. Here the CDR3 DNA reads TGTGCCAGCAGCTTAGAGGCAGATTCCTCCTCCTACGAGCAGTACTTC. This translates into CASSLEADSSSYEQYF.

This clone was found many times. The gene calls are TRBV29-1 and TRBJ2-1, with D tentatively TRBD2 (6 bases). V lost 4 bases and J 8 bases, leaving 18 bases between the germline ends. CDR3 size: 14 residues. CDR1 and CDR2 from the germline V gene are SQVTM and ANQGSEA. CDR3 in amino acids: CSVVRGIRVYEQFF. CDR3 nucleotide sequence: TGCAGCGTTGTTCGGGGGATAAGGGTCTATGAGCAGTTCTTC.

The chain is built from TRBV28 and TRBJ2-7; 8 nucleotides agree with TRBD1. This CDR3 has 14 residues. The ends lost 4 bases at V and 0 bases at J; junction bases unmatched: 2. Germline CDR1 MDHEN, CDR2 SYDVKM. In nucleotides, the CDR3 is TGTGCCAGCAGTTACAGGGGGAGCTCCTACGAGCAGTACTTC. Amino acid sequence: CASSYRGSSYEQYF.

This sequence joins TRBV20-1 and TRBJ2-3; 10 nucleotides line up with TRBD2. CDR1 is DFQATT, CDR2 SNEGSKA, per germline (reference sequence). J lost 3 bases, V lost 5 bases, and 8 bases had no gene match. The CDR3 has 15 residues. DNA for the CDR3: TGCAGTGCTGGAACTAGCGGGGTGGGAACAGATACGCAGTATTTT. This translates into CSAGTSGVGTDTQYF.

In its sample, this clone ranks as medium-sized. The V call is TRBV18, the J call TRBJ2-7; the match to TRBD1 covers 7 bases. Losses at the gene ends were 2 bases for V and 4 bases for J; bases not matched to a gene: 5. CDR1 and CDR2 (germline): KGHSH, LQKENI. This CDR3 comprises 14 residues. The CDR3 DNA sequence: TGTGCCAGCTCACCAGTACAGGGGTCATACGAGCAGTACTTC. The encoded protein is CASSPVQGSYEQYF.

The V and J genes are TRBV2 and TRBJ1-1; a possible D gene is TRBD1 (5 bases). Germline-derived CDR1 and CDR2 are SNHLY and FYNNEI. Deletions cut 8 bases from V and 1 base from J, with 11 bases between. This CDR3 contains 13 residues. The CDR3 region is CASGFTGNTEAFF. As DNA, the CDR3 is TGTGCCAGCGGGTTCACAGGGAACACTGAAGCTTTCTTT.

This clone was observed many times. The V call is TRBV28, the J call TRBJ2-5; D assignment may be TRBD1 or TRBD2 (5 bases each). Trimming stripped 3 bases from V and 5 bases from J, with 13 bases between. The CDR3 sequence is 14 residues long. The germline V gene encodes CDR1 MDHEN and CDR2 SYDVKM. CDR3 sequence reads: CASSFRTLGETQYF. CDR3 sequence (DNA): TGTGCCAGCAGTTTTAGGACACTAGGGGAGACCCAGTACTTC.